This T cell receptor (beta chain) was sequenced in a study of CD8 T cells in ankylosing spondylitis. Preparation of TCR beta libraries was done by quantitative 5'-RACE with molecular barcodes. One entry per CDR3 protein, called by TCRdb with MiXCR from the 5' RACE reads. The table includes a few hundred thousand distinct CDR3 sequences, 17% detected once. General study points: Existing reports had already noted some motif variants in reactive arthritis synovial fluid and blood. Made up of eight highly homologous variants, a TCR beta motif appeared characteristic of ankylosing spondylitis blood. Matched ankylosing spondylitis synovial fluid reportedly showed significant enrichment of disease-linked clones. Peripheral blood held disease-linked clones only at relatively low frequency, and these were CD8+.

Concerning this clonotype itself: Its cognate antigen is unknown.

The sequencing sample was made of blood, either unsorted or a sorted T cell fraction (not recorded which). The origin of this receptor is a male donor with ankylosing spondylitis.

The CDR3 coding sequence is TGTGCCAGCAGTTACTCGACAGTCAACACTGAAGCTTTCTTT. Its translation is CASSYSTVNTEAFF. The V gene is TRBV6-2 or TRBV6-3, the J gene TRBJ1-1; weak D call: TRBD1 (5 bases). CDR1 is MNHEY and CDR2 is SVGEGT in the germline V gene. Between the trimmed V and J ends, which lost 0 bases and 2 bases, there was a span of 7 bases. CDR3 length: 14 residues.